Listed here are 15 T cell receptor beta chains from one sample, sequenced in a study of blood T cell repertoires in COVID-19. Profiling relied on immunoSEQ multiplex PCR, and the TCRdb table lists in-frame clones only, not all of them. Here the sample spans some 230,000 clones, about four fifths being singletons. Sample: peripheral blood. These receptors came from a woman in her sixties with acute or convalescent COVID-19.

CDR3 sequence (DNA): TGCGCCAGCAGCCAAGAGCAAGGGGCGGCTGGAGAAAAACTGTTTTTT. Its protein is CASSQEQGAAGEKLFF. The rearrangement joins TRBV4-1 to TRBJ1-4, with D possibly TRBD1 on 5 matching bases. Germline CDR1 and CDR2: MGHRA and YSYEKL. V lost 0 bases to trimming and J lost 8 bases, with 16 bases between them. The CDR3 runs to 16 residues.

The chain links TRBV7-9 to TRBJ1-2, with a possible D match to TRBD1 (5 bases). The CDR3 has 13 residues. Per germline, CDR1 SEHNR and CDR2 FQNEAQ (reference sequence). V was trimmed by 2 bases and J by 8 bases, leaving 12 bases between them. The CDR3 spells CASSLRPGQGYTF. The CDR3 nucleotides read TGTGCCAGCAGCTTAAGACCAGGACAAGGCTACACCTTC.

The gene calls are TRBV4-3 and TRBJ1-2; D not resolved. CDR1 is LGHNA, CDR2 YSLEER, per germline. Trimming removed 2 bases at V and 4 bases at J, with 14 bases between. The CDR3 runs 15 residues. The CDR3 sequence: CASSQLDDYRYGYTF. The CDR3 coding sequence is TGCGCCAGCAGCCAACTGGACGACTACCGCTATGGCTACACCTTC.

V and J are TRBV5-6 and TRBJ2-5; TRBD1 might be the D (6 bases). Between the trimmed V and J ends, which lost 4 bases and 0 bases, there was a span of 10 bases. CDR1 and CDR2 from the germline V gene are SGHDT and YYEEEE. The length of the CDR3 is 14 residues. The CDR3 DNA reads TGTGCCAGCAGCCCAGGGGACAACCAAGAGACCCAGTACTTC. This translates into CASSPGDNQETQYF.

The chain carries TRBV6-5 and TRBJ2-2, with 8 bases identical to TRBD2. There are 16 residues in the CDR3. After removal of 4 bases from V and 6 bases from J, the junction contained 10 bases not matched to a gene. Germline CDR1 reads MNHEY; CDR2 reads SVGAGI. The CDR3 region is CASSWGFSGGSGELFF. The CDR3, as DNA: TGTGCCAGCAGTTGGGGCTTCAGCGGGGGCTCCGGGGAGCTGTTTTTT.

The CDR3 loop is CASSAGTGPNEKLFF. DNA for the CDR3: TGTGCCAGCAGCGCGGGGACAGGGCCTAATGAAAAACTGTTTTTT. The rearrangement joins TRBV5-6 to TRBJ1-4; TRBD1 aligns across 9 bases. Germline values: CDR1 SGHDT, CDR2 YYEEEE. The CDR3 sequence is 15 residues long. V shed 4 bases and J 3 bases; nucleotides not matched to a gene: 4.

J is TRBJ2-7 and V is TRBV11-2; D is perhaps TRBD1 (7 bases). Trimming removed 0 bases from V and 6 bases from J, with 15 bases in between. CDR3 length: 15 amino acids. The V gene's germline CDR1 is SGHAT and CDR2 FQNNGV. In DNA, the CDR3 is TGTGCCAGCAGCTTAGAAGGCAGGGGGGTTGGCGAGCAGTACTTC. Translating gives CASSLEGRGVGEQYF.

A few counts support this clone. CDR3 loop: CASSLGGANNQPQHF. The CDR3, as DNA: TGTGCCAGCAGCTTAGGGGGAGCTAACAATCAGCCCCAGCATTTT. The chain joins TRBV7-9 to TRBJ1-5; D is unresolved. V lost 1 base and J lost 3, with 10 bases in between. CDR1 and CDR2 from the germline V gene are SEHNR and FQNEAQ (reference sequence). The CDR3 is 15 amino acids.

The chain combines TRBV6-6 with TRBJ1-1; the match to TRBD1 covers 9 bases. The CDR3 runs to 13 residues. After removal of 5 bases from V and 7 bases from J, the junction contained 5 bases not matched to a gene. Per the germline V gene, CDR1 is MNHNY and CDR2 is SVGAGI (reference sequence). Written as DNA, the CDR3 is TGTGCCAGCAGTCCTGGGACAGGGATTGAAGCTTTCTTT. It codes for CASSPGTGIEAFF.

V gene TRBV6-1 combines with J gene TRBJ1-2, with D unresolved. Germline assignment: CDR1 MNHNS and CDR2 SASEGT. This CDR3 spans 12 amino acids. V lost 2 bases, J lost 10 bases, and 11 bases lay in between. In nucleotides, the CDR3 is TGTGCCAGCAGTGAACCGGGAGCACCCTACACCTTC. It yields the protein CASSEPGAPYTF.

The chain is built from TRBV6-1 and TRBJ1-1; a weak D match, TRBD1 (5 bases). The CDR3 loop spans 14 amino acids. The germline V gene has CDR1 MNHNS and CDR2 SASEGT. V lost 2 bases and J 7 bases, leaving 14 bases between the germline ends. CDR3 region: CASSERAGGYEAFF. DNA of the CDR3: TGTGCCAGCAGTGAACGAGCGGGGGGATATGAAGCTTTCTTT.

The CDR3 here is CATSKSVSTGGSSYEQYF. The CDR3 nucleotides read TGTGCCACCAGCAAAAGCGTAAGTACGGGGGGAAGCTCCTACGAGCAGTACTTC. The chain links TRBV15 to TRBJ2-7; 7 bases map to TRBD2. The CDR3 consists of 18 residues. The J segment lost 0 bases and the V segment lost 4 bases, leaving 15 bases of the junction unmatched. Germline assignment: CDR1 LNHNV and CDR2 YYDKDF (reference sequence).

This chain connects TRBV19 to TRBJ2-7, with TRBD1 as a possible D gene (5 bases). The CDR3 runs to 15 residues. V lost 3 bases to trimming and J lost 4 bases, with 16 bases between them. The germline V gene encodes CDR1 LNHDA and CDR2 SQIVND (reference sequence). CDR3 region: CASSILQGYEYEQYF. The CDR3 DNA reads as TGTGCCAGTAGTATTCTTCAGGGATACGAGTACGAGCAGTACTTC.

This clone occurred a few times. This chain links TRBV14 with TRBJ1-2; D unresolved. With 0 bases removed from V and 5 bases from J, the gap between germline ends came to 10 bases. The CDR3 is 14 amino acids. Looked up from germline, CDR1 is SGHDN and CDR2 is FVKESK. The CDR3 loop reads CASSQDLLAYGYTF. The CDR3 DNA reads TGTGCCAGCAGCCAAGACTTGTTGGCTTATGGCTACACCTTC.

This chain uses TRBV23-1 with TRBJ2-7, with D hard to call. TRBV23-1 is marked as an open reading frame, function uncertain. The V gene lost 9 bases and the J gene lost 7 bases, with 13 bases spanning the gap. The CDR3 consists of 11 residues. The CDR3 loop reads CARAPPREQYF. The CDR3 DNA sequence: TGCGCCAGGGCCCCCCCTAGGGAGCAGTACTTC.